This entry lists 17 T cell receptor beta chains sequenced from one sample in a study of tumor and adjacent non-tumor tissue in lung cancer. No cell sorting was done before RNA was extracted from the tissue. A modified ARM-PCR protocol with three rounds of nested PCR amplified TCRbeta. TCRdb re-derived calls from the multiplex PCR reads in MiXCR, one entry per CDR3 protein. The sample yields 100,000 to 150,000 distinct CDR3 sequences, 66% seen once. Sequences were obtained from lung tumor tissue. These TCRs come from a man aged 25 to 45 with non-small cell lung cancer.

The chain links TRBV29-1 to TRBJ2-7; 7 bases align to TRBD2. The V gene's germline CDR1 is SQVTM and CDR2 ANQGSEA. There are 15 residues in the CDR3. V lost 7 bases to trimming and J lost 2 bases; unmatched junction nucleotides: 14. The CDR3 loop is CSAKQRGVGTYEQYF. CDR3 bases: TGCAGCGCCAAACAGCGGGGCGTGGGCACCTACGAGCAGTACTTC.

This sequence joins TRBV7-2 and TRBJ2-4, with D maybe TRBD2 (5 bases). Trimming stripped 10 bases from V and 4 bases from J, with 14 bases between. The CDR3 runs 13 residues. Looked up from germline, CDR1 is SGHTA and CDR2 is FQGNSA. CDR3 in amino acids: CATAGGSKNIQYF. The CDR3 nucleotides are TGTGCCACCGCCGGTGGGAGTAAAAACATTCAGTACTTC. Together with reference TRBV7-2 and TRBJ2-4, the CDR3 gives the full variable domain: GAGVSQSPSNKVTEKGKDVELRCDPISGHTALYWYRQSLGQGLEFLIYFQGNSAPDKSGLPSDRFSAERTGGSVSTLTIQRTQQEDSAVYLCATAGGSKNIQYFGAGTRLSVL.

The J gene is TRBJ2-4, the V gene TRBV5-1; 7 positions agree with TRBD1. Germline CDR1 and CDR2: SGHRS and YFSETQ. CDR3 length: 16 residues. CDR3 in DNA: TGCACCAACAGCCCGAGGGACAGCCTAGGCAAAAACATTCAGTACTTC. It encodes CTNSPRDSLGKNIQYF.

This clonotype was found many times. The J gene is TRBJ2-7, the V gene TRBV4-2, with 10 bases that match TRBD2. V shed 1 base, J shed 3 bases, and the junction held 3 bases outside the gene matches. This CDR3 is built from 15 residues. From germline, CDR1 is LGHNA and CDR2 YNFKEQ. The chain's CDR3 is CASSQGTSGFYEQYF. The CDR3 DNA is TGTGCCAGCAGCCAAGGGACTAGCGGATTCTACGAGCAGTACTTC.

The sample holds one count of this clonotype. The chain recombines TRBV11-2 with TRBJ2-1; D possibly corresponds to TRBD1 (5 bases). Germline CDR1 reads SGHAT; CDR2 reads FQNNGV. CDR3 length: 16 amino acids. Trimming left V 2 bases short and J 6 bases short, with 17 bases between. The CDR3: CASSLWQTSGANEQFF. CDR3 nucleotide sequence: TGTGCCAGCAGCTTATGGCAGACAAGTGGGGCCAATGAGCAGTTCTTC. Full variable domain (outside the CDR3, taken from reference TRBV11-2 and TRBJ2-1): EAGVAQSPRYKIIEKRQSVAFWCNPISGHATLYWYQQILGQGPKLLIQFQNNGVVDDSQLPKDRFSAERLKGVDSTLKIQPAKLEDSAVYLCASSLWQTSGANEQFFGPGTRLTVL.

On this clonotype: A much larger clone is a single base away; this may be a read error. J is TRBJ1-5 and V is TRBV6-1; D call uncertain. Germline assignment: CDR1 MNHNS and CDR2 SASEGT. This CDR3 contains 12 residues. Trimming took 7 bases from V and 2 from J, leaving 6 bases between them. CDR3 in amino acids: CASTLCNQPQHF. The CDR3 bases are TGTGCCAGCACTTTGTGCAATCAGCCCCAGCATTTT.

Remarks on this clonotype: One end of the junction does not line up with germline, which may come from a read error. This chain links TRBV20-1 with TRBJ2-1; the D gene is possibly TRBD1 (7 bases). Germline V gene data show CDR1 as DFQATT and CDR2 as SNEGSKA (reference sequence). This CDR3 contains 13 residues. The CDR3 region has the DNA TGCAGTGCTGGAGGACAGGAGGGCAATGTGCAGTTCTTC. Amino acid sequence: CSAGGQEGNVQFF.

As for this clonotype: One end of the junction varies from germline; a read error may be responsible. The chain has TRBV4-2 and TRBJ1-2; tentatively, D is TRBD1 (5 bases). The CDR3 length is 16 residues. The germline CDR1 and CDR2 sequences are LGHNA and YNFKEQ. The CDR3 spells CASSPNSGGTDYGFTF. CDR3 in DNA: TGTGCCAGCAGCCCTAACTCCGGGGGGACCGACTATGGCTTCACCTTC.

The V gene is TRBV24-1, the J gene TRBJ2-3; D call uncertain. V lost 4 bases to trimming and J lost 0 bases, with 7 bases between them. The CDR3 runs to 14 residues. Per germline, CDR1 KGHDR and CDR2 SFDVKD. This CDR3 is CATSDLDSTDTQYF. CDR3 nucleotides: TGTGCCACCAGTGACCTGGACAGCACAGATACGCAGTATTTT.

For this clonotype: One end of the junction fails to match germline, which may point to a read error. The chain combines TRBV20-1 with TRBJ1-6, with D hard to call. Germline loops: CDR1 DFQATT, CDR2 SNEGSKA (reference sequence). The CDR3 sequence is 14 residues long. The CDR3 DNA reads TGCAGTACTAGATCGCAGAGTCTGAATTCACCCCTCCACTTT. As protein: CSTRSQSLNSPLHF.

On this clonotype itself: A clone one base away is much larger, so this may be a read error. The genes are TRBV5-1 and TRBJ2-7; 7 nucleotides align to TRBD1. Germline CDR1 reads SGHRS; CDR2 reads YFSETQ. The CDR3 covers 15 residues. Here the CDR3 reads CSSSLGATGVGEQYF. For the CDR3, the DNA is TGCTCCAGCAGCTTGGGGGCTACAGGGGTCGGCGAGCAGTACTTC.

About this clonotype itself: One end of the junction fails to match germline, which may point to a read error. CDR3 region: CSASPGGTYEPYF. Here the CDR3 DNA reads TGCAGTGCTAGCCCCGGGGGGACCTACGAGCCGTACTTC. The chain employs TRBV20-1 and TRBJ2-7; 7 nucleotides agree with TRBD2. The CDR3 is 13 residues long. CDR1 DFQATT and CDR2 SNEGSKA come from the germline V gene (reference sequence).

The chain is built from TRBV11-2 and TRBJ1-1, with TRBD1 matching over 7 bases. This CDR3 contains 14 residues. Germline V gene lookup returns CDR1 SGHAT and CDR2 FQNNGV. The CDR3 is CTGSLDDRAAEAFF. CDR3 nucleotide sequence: TGTACCGGCAGCTTAGATGACAGGGCCGCTGAAGCTTTCTTT.

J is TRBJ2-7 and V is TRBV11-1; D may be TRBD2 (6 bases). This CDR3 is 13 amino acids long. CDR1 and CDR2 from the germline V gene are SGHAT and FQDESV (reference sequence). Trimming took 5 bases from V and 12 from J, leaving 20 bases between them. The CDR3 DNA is TGTGCCAGCAGCCGTAGCGGTAGTTGGGCGCGGTACTTC. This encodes CASSRSGSWARYF.

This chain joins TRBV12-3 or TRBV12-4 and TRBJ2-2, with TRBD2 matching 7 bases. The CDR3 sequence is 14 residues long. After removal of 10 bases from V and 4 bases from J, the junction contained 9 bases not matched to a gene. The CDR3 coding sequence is TGTGCCACCGGGGGACTAACCGCCACCGGGGAGCTGTTTTTT. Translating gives CATGGLTATGELFF.

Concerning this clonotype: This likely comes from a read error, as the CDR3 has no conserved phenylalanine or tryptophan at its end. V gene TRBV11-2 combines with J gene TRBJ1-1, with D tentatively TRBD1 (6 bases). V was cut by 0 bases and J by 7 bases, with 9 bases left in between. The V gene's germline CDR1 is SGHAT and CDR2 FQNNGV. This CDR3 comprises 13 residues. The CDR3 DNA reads TGTGCCAGCAGCTTAGAGGGGGGGCTTGAAGCTTTCGTT. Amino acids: CASSLEGGLEAFV.

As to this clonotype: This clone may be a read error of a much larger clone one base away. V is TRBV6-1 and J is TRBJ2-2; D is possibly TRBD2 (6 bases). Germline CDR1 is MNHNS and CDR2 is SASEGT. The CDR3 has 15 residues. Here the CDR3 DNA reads TGTGCCAACAGTGAAGGAGGGTCGGACGCCGGGGAGCTGTTTTTT. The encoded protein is CANSEGGSDAGELFF.